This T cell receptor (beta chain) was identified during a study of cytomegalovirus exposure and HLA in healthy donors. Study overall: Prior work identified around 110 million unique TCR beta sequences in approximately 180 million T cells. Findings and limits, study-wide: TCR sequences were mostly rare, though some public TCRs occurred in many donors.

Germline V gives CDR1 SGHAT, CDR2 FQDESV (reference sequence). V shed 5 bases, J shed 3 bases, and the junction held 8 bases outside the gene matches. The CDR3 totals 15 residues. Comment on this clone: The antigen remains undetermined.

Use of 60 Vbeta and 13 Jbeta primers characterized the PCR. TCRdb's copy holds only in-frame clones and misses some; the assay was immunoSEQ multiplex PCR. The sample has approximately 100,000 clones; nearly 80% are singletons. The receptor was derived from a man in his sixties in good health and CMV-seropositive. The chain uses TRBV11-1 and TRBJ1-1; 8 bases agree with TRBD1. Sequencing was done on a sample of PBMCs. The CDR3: CASSIPTGVDTEAFF. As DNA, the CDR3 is TGTGCCAGCAGCATACCGACAGGGGTTGACACTGAAGCTTTCTTT.